A single sample is the source of the 5 T cell receptor beta chains below, sequenced in a study of cytomegalovirus exposure and HLA in healthy donors. PCR amplification relied on 60 Vbeta primers (plus 13 Jbeta primers). The data were produced by immunoSEQ multiplex PCR, yet TCRdb's version contains in-frame clones alone and is incomplete. The table has over 200,000 clones, about 74% seen once. The specimen was PBMCs. These receptors came from a woman aged 30 to 39 in good health and CMV-seronegative.

As regards this clone: At one end the junction does not follow the germline gene, possibly because of a read error. V and J are TRBV11-3 and TRBJ2-3, with 9 bases that match TRBD2. Germline CDR1 and CDR2: SGHNT and YENEEA. CDR3 length: 18 amino acids. CDR3 sequence (DNA): TGTGCCATCAGCGGTAGCGGGGGCCGCGGAGATGGCACAGATACGCAGTATTTT. The encoded protein is CAISGSGGRGDGTDTQYF. Using reference TRBV11-3 and TRBJ2-3 for the parts outside the CDR3, the full variable domain is EAGVVQSPRYKIIEKKQPVAFWCNPISGHNTLYWYLQNLGQGPELLIRYENEEAVDDSQLPKDRFSAERLKGVDSTLKIQPAELGDSAVYLCAISGSGGRGDGTDTQYFGPGTRLTVL.

The chain uses TRBV7-9 and TRBJ1-4, with unresolved D. The V and J ends lost 5 bases and 4 bases respectively, with 17 bases between them. This CDR3 has 16 amino acids. Looked up from germline, CDR1 is SEHNR and CDR2 is FQNEAQ (reference sequence). The chain's CDR3 is CASSPQIRYLNEKLFF. The CDR3 nucleotides are TGTGCCAGCAGCCCCCAAATCCGGTACCTTAATGAAAAACTGTTTTTT.

This clone appeared a few times. The chain combines TRBV21-1 with TRBJ1-1. TRBV21-1 is designated a pseudogene. The CDR3 covers 19 residues. In nucleotides, the CDR3 is TGTGCCAGCAGCGCTGGGGAGGGAACGGTGCGCAGTGGCAACTTGGGAGCTTTCTTT. Translation gives CASSAGEGTVRSGNLGAFF.

This clone was recorded a few times. V and J are TRBV7-8 and TRBJ2-7, with TRBD2 matching over 10 bases. CDR1 and CDR2 from the germline V gene are SGHVS and FQNEAQ. This CDR3 region has 19 residues. The junction had 12 bases not matched to a gene; V was cut back by 0 bases and J by 1 base. CDR3 loop: CASSLARVLAGERSYEQYF. The CDR3 region has the DNA TGTGCCAGCAGCTTAGCGAGGGTTCTAGCGGGAGAGAGGTCCTACGAGCAGTACTTC.

V is TRBV29-1 and J is TRBJ2-7; D may be TRBD1 (6 bases). The CDR3 is made up of 13 amino acids. Germline lookup yields CDR1 SQVTM and CDR2 ANQGSEA. V lost 5 bases and J 1 base, leaving 12 bases between the germline ends. The CDR3 nucleotides read TGCAGCGTTACCCAGGGGTTATCCTACGAGCAGTACTTC. This translates into CSVTQGLSYEQYF.